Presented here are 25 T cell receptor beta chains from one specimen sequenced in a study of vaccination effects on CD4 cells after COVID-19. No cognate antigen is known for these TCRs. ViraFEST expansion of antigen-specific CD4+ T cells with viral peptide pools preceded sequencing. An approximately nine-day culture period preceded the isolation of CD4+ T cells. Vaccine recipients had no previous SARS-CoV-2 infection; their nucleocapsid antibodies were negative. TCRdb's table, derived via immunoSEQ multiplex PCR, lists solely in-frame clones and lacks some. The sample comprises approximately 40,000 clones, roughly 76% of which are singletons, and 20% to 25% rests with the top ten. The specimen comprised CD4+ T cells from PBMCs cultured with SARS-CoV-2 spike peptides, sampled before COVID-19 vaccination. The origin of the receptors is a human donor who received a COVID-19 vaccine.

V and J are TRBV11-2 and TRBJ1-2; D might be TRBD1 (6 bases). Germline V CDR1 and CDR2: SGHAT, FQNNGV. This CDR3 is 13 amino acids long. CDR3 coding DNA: TGTGTCACGGGGGCCAGGGGACCTTATGGCTACACCTTC. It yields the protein CVTGARGPYGYTF.

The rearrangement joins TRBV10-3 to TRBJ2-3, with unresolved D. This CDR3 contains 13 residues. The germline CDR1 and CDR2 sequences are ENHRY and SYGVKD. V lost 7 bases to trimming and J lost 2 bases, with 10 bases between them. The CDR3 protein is CAITDSFTDTQYF. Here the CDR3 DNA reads TGTGCCATCACAGACTCTTTCACAGATACGCAGTATTTT.

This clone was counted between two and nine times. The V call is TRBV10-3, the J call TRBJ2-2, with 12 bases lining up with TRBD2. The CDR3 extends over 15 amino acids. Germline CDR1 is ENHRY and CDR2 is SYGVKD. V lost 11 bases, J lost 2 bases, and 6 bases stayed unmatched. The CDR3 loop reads CAVRTSGTNTGELFF. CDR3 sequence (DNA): TGTGCCGTGCGGACTAGCGGGACTAACACCGGGGAGCTGTTTTTT.

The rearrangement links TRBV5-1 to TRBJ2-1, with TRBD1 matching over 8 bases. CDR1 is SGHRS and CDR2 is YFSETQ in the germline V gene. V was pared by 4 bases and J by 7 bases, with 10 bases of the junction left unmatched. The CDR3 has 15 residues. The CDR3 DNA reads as TGCGCCAGCAGCGCGAGGGGGACAGGTGGGAATGAGCAGTTCTTC. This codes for CASSARGTGGNEQFF.

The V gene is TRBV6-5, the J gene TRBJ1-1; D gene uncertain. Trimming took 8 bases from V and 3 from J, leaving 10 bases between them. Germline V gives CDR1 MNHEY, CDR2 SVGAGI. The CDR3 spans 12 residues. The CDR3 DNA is TGTGCCAGCCAGCAAGCTTACACTGAAGCTTTCTTT. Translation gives CASQQAYTEAFF.

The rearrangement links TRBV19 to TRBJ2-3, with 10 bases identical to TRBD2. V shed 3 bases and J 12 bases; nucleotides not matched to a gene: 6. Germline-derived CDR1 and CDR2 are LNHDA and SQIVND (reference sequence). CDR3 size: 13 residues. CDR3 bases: TGTGCCAGTAGTATTTCCCCTAGCGGGGGTCAGTATTTT. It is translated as CASSISPSGGQYF.

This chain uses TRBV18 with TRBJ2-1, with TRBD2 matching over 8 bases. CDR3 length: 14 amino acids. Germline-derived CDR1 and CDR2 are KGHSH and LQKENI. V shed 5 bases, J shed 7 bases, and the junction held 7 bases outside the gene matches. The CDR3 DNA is TGTGCCAGCTCAAGCAGCGGGGGCTATAATGAGCAGTTCTTC. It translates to CASSSSGGYNEQFF.

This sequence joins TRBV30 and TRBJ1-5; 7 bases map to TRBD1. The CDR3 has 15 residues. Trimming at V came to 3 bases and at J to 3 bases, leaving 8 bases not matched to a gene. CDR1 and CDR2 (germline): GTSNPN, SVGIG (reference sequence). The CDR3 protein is CAWSTKEGANQPQHF. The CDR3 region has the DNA TGTGCCTGGAGCACAAAAGAGGGGGCCAATCAGCCCCAGCATTTT. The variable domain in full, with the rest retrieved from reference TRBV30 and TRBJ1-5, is SQTIHQWPATLVQPVGSPLSLECTVEGTSNPNLYWYRQAAGRGLQLLFYSVGIGQISSEVPQNLSASRPQDRQFILSSKKLLLSDSGFYLCAWSTKEGANQPQHFGDGTRLSIL.

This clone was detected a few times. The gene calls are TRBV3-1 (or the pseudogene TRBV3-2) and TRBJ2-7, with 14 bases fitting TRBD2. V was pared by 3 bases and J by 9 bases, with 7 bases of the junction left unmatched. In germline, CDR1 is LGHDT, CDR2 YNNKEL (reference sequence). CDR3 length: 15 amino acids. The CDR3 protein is CASSQGTSGSLVQYF. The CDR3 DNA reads TGTGCCAGCAGCCAGGGGACTAGCGGGAGTTTGGTGCAGTACTTC.

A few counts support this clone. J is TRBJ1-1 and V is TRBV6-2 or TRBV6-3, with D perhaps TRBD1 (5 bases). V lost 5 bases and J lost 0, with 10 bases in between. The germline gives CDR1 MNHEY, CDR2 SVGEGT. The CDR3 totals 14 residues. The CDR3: CASSLRGVNTEAFF. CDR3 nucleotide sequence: TGTGCCAGCAGTCTCCGGGGGGTGAACACTGAAGCTTTCTTT.

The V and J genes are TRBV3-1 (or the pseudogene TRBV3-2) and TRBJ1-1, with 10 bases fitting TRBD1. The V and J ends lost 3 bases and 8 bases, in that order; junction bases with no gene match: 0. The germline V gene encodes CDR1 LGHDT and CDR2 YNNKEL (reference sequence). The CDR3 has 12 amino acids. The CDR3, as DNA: TGTGCCAGCAGCCAGGGACAGGGGGAAGCTTTCTTT. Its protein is CASSQGQGEAFF.

The CDR3 spells CAWSVGSGGFNEQFF. The CDR3, as DNA: TGTGCCTGGAGTGTGGGTAGCGGGGGGTTCAATGAGCAGTTCTTC. This chain joins TRBV30 and TRBJ2-1; 10 bases fit TRBD2. Trimming took 0 bases from V and 6 from J; bases not matched to a gene: 5. The CDR3 is 15 amino acids. Germline V gene data show CDR1 as GTSNPN and CDR2 as SVGIG (reference sequence).

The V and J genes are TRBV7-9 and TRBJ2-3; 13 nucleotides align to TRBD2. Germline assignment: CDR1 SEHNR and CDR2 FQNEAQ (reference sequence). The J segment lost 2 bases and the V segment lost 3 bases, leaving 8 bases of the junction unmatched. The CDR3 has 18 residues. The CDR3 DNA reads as TGTGCCAGCAGCTTCTTTCGGACTAGCGGGAGAAACACAGATACGCAGTATTTT. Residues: CASSFFRTSGRNTDTQYF.

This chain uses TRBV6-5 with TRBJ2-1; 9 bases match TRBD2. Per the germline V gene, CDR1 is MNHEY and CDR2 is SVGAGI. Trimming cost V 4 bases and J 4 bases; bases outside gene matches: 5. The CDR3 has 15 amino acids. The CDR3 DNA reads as TGTGCCAGCAGTTGGTCTAGCGGGGTATACAATGAGCAGTTCTTC. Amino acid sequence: CASSWSSGVYNEQFF.

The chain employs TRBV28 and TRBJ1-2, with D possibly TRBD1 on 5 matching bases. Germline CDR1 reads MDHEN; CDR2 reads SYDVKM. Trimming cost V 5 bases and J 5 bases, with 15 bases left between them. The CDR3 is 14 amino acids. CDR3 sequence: CASSPLAGRYGYTF. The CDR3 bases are TGTGCCAGCAGTCCGTTGGCAGGGAGGTATGGCTACACCTTC.

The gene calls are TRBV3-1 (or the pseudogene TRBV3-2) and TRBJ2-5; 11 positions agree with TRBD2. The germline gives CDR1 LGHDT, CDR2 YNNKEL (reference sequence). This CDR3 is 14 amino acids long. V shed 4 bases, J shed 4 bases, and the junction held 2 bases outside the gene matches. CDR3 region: CASSLSGRGETQYF. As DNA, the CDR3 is TGTGCCAGCAGCCTTAGCGGGAGGGGAGAGACCCAGTACTTC.

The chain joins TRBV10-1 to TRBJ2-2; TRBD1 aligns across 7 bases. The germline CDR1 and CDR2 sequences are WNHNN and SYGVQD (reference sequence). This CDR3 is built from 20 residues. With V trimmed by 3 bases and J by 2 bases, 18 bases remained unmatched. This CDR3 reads CASSDPGSINRGENTGELFF. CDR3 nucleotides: TGCGCCAGCAGTGACCCGGGGTCCATAAACAGGGGTGAAAACACCGGGGAGCTGTTTTTT.

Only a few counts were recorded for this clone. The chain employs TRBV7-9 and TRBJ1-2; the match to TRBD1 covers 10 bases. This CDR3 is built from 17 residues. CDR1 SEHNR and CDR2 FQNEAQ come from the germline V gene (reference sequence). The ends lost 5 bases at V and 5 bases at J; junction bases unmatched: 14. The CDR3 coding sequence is TGTGCCAGCAGCCCCTTCAAGACAGGGGGCGACCAGTATGGCTACACCTTC. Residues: CASSPFKTGGDQYGYTF.

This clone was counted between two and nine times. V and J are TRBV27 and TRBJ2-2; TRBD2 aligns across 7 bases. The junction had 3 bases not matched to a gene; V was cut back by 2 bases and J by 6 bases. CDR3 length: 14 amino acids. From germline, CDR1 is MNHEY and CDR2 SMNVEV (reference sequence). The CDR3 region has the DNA TGTGCCAGCAGTTTAATGGGGGGGTCCGGGGAGCTGTTTTTT. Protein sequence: CASSLMGGSGELFF.

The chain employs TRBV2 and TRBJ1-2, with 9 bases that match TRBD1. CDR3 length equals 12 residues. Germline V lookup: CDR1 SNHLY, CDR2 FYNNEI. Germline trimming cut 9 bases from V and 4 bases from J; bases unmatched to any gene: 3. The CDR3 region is CARQGAPYGYTF. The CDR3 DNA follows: TGTGCCAGACAGGGGGCCCCCTATGGCTACACCTTC.

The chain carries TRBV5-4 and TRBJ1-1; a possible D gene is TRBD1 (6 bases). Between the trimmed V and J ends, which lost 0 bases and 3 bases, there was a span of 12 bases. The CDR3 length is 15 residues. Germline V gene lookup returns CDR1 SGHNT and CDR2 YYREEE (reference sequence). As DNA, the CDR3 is TGTGCCAGCAGCTTGGCGGGGGCGCGGGACACTGAAGCTTTCTTT. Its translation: CASSLAGARDTEAFF.

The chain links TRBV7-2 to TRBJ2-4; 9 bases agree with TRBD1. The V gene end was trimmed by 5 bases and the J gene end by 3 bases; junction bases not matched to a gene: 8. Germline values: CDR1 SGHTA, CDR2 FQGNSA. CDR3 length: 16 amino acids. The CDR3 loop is CASSPGQGYIKNIQYF. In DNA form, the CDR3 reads TGTGCCAGCAGCCCCGGACAGGGGTATATCAAAAACATTCAGTACTTC.

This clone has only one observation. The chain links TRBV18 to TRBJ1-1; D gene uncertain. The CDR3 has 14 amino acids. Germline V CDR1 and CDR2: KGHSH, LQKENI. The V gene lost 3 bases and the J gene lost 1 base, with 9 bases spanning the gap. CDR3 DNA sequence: TGTGCCAGCTCACCTAAAACGGAGAACACTGAAGCTTTCTTT. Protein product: CASSPKTENTEAFF. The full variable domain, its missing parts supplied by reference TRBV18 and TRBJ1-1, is NAGVMQNPRHLVRRRGQEARLRCSPMKGHSHVYWYRQLPEEGLKFMVYLQKENIIDESGMPKERFSAEFPKEGPSILRIQQVVRGDSAAYFCASSPKTENTEAFFGQGTRLTVV.

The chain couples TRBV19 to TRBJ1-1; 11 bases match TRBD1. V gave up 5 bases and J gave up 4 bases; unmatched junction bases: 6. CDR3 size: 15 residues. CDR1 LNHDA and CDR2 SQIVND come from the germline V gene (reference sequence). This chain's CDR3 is CASSPRDRGVTEAFF. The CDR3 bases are TGTGCCAGTAGTCCCAGGGACAGGGGGGTCACTGAAGCTTTCTTT. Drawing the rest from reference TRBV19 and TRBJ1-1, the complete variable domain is DGGITQSPKYLFRKEGQNVTLSCEQNLNHDAMYWYRQDPGQGLRLIYYSQIVNDFQKGDIAEGYSVSREKKESFPLTVTSAQKNPTAFYLCASSPRDRGVTEAFFGQGTRLTVV.

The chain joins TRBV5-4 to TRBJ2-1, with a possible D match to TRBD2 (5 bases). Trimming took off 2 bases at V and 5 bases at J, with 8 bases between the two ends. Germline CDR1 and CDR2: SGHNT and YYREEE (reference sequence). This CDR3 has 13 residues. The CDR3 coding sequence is TGTGCCAGCAGCTTACCGGGGAACAATGAGCAGTTCTTC. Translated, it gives CASSLPGNNEQFF. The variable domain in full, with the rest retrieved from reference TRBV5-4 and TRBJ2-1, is ETGVTQSPTHLIKTRGQQVTLRCSSQSGHNTVSWYQQALGQGPQFIFQYYREEENGRGNFPPRFSGLQFPNYSSELNVNALELDDSALYLCASSLPGNNEQFFGPGTRLTVL.